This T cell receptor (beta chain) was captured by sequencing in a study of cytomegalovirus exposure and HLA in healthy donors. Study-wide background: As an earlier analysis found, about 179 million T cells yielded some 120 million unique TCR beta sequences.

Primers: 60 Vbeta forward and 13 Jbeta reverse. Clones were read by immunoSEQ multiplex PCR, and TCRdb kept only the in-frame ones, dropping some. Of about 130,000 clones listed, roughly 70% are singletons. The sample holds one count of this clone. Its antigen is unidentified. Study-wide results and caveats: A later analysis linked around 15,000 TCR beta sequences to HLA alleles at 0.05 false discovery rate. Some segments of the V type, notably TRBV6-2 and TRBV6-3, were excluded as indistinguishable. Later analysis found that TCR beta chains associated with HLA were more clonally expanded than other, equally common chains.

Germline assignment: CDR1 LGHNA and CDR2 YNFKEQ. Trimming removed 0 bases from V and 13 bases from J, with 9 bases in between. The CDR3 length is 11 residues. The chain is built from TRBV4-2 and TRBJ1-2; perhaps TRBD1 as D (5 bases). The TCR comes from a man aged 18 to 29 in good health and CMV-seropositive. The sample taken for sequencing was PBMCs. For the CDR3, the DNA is TGTGCCAGCAGCCAAGACGCAGGGCGCACCTTC. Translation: CASSQDAGRTF.